Listed here are 15 T cell receptor beta chains from one sample, sequenced in a study of blood T cell repertoires in COVID-19. Generated by immunoSEQ multiplex PCR, the TCRdb table keeps only in-frame clones and is missing some. The profile shows about 200,000 clones, around nine tenths of them singletons. The sample taken for sequencing was peripheral blood. Receptor source: a man aged 45-65 years with COVID-19, enrolled during active disease.

In regard to this clone: This CDR3 is also generated by other DNA sequences in the sample. The rearrangement links TRBV29-1 to TRBJ1-1, with 8 bases fitting TRBD1. The CDR3 length is 14 residues. The V and J ends lost 6 bases and 9 bases, in that order; junction bases with no gene match: 15. Germline V gene data show CDR1 as SQVTM and CDR2 as ANQGSEA. DNA of the CDR3: TGCAGCGTGGCCCTAGGACAGGGCAAGGGCCAAGCTTTCTTT. Its translation: CSVALGQGKGQAFF.

This sequence joins TRBV10-3 and TRBJ1-6, with 7 bases fitting TRBD1. V shed 6 bases, J shed 8 bases, and the junction held 10 bases outside the gene matches. The CDR3 contains 15 residues. Germline V gene data show CDR1 as ENHRY and CDR2 as SYGVKD. The CDR3 spells CAIRGDSKEDSPLHF. The CDR3 DNA sequence: TGTGCCATCAGGGGGGACAGTAAAGAGGATTCACCCCTCCACTTT.

As concerns this clone: Additional DNA sequences in this sample encode the identical CDR3. The CDR3 region has the DNA TGCGCCAGCAGCTTGGCCGGGGGCAATCAGCCCCAGCATTTT. This sequence encodes CASSLAGGNQPQHF. The chain recombines TRBV5-1 with TRBJ1-5; D unclear. Trimming took off 0 bases at V and 2 bases at J, with 6 bases between the two ends. Germline assignment: CDR1 SGHRS and CDR2 YFSETQ. The CDR3 sequence is 14 residues long.

The gene calls are TRBV24-1 and TRBJ2-5; TRBD1 agrees at 7 bases. The V gene's germline CDR1 is KGHDR and CDR2 SFDVKD. V shed 4 bases and J 4 bases; nucleotides not matched to a gene: 14. The CDR3 extends over 17 amino acids. CDR3 DNA sequence: TGTGCCACCAGTGACCATCCCGGGACAGCGAAAGGAGAGACCCAGTACTTC. Residues: CATSDHPGTAKGETQYF.

The rearrangement links TRBV5-8 to TRBJ2-2, with a possible D match to TRBD1 (6 bases). CDR3 size: 17 residues. In germline, CDR1 is SGHTS, CDR2 YDEGEE. The ends were cut back, 3 bases at V and 0 bases at J, with 15 bases in the middle. The CDR3 region has the DNA TGTGCCAGCAGCTCAGGTACTGACAGGACGAACACCGGGGAGCTGTTTTTT. It translates to CASSSGTDRTNTGELFF.

This chain connects TRBV21-1 to TRBJ2-1; TRBD2 is taken as the D call from the table, unchecked against the DNA. TRBV21-1 constitutes a pseudogene. This CDR3 comprises 16 residues. CDR3 nucleotide sequence: TGTGCCAGCAGCAAAAGGAGCGGGACGACCTACAATGAGCAGTTCTTC. Its translation is CASSKRSGTTYNEQFF.

The chain combines TRBV4-3 with TRBJ2-7; TRBD1 matches 8 bases. The CDR3 contains 13 residues. The trim removed 4 bases at V and 3 bases at J, leaving 2 bases unmatched. Germline V CDR1 and CDR2: LGHNA, YSLEER. In nucleotides, the CDR3 is TGCGCCAGCAGCCTAGACAGGGGCTACGAGCAGTACTTC. Its protein is CASSLDRGYEQYF.

The V call is TRBV25-1, the J call TRBJ1-3, with D maybe TRBD1 (6 bases). The length of the CDR3 is 14 residues. Germline V gene sequence: CDR1 MGHDK, CDR2 SYGVNS. V was cut by 6 bases and J by 4 bases, with 13 bases left in between. The CDR3 protein is CASSLGGGGNTIYF. In DNA, the CDR3 is TGTGCCAGCAGCCTCGGGGGGGGCGGAAACACCATATATTTT.

This rearrangement joins TRBV5-1 to TRBJ1-2; 12 bases match TRBD1. CDR3 length equals 15 residues. Looked up from germline, CDR1 is SGHRS and CDR2 is YFSETQ. V trimming: 0 bases; J trimming: 8 bases; junction bases outside the gene matches: 5. The CDR3 nucleotides read TGCGCCAGCAGCTTGGCGGGACAGGGGGCGAAAGGCTACACCTTC. The encoded protein is CASSLAGQGAKGYTF.

This clone is a singleton in its sample. Here the CDR3 reads CASSLRAGLAGGETQYF. In DNA, the CDR3 is TGTGCCAGCAGCTTACGAGCGGGACTAGCGGGAGGAGAGACCCAGTACTTC. V gene TRBV5-4 combines with J gene TRBJ2-5, with 15 bases aligning to TRBD2. The V gene end was trimmed by 2 bases and the J gene end by 4 bases; junction bases not matched to a gene: 6. The CDR3 runs to 17 residues. CDR1 is SGHNT, CDR2 YYREEE, per germline (reference sequence).

This chain uses TRBV11-2 with TRBJ2-7; 8 bases line up with TRBD1. Germline V gives CDR1 SGHAT, CDR2 FQNNGV. Trimming took 6 bases from V and 5 from J; bases not matched to a gene: 6. The CDR3 length is 13 residues. CDR3: CASSPDRGDEQYF. The CDR3 nucleotides read TGTGCCAGCAGTCCCGACAGGGGTGACGAGCAGTACTTC.

The chain has TRBV5-4 and TRBJ1-5; D remains unclear. Per germline, CDR1 SGHNT and CDR2 YYREEE (reference sequence). The CDR3 has 16 residues. Trimming left V 0 bases short and J 4 bases short, with 14 bases between. The CDR3 DNA sequence: TGTGCCAGCAGCTTGGATAGGATGGGGAGAAATCAGCCCCAGCATTTT. This encodes CASSLDRMGRNQPQHF.

This clone was seen only once. V gene TRBV28 combines with J gene TRBJ1-2; D gene uncertain. CDR3 length: 14 amino acids. Germline-derived CDR1 and CDR2 are MDHEN and SYDVKM. V was shortened by 5 bases and J by 7 bases, with 17 bases between the two germline ends. This CDR3 is CASSTSRLSFGYTF. CDR3 bases: TGTGCCAGCAGTACTAGCAGGTTAAGTTTTGGCTACACCTTC.

This clone was observed a few times. This chain joins TRBV5-1 and TRBJ1-1; the D is unclear. CDR1 SGHRS and CDR2 YFSETQ come from the germline V gene. V was shortened by 7 bases and J by 0 bases, with 13 bases between the two germline ends. This CDR3 has 14 residues. The CDR3 protein is CASGGSGLNTEAFF. The CDR3 region has the DNA TGCGCCAGCGGTGGGAGCGGCTTGAACACTGAAGCTTTCTTT.

The V and J genes are TRBV14 and TRBJ2-7, with TRBD1 matching over 11 bases. The CDR3 spans 14 residues. Trimming at V came to 1 base and at J to 5 bases, leaving 1 base not matched to a gene. Germline loops: CDR1 SGHDN, CDR2 FVKESK. Here the CDR3 reads CASSQGTGGHEQYF. In nucleotides, the CDR3 is TGTGCCAGCAGCCAAGGGACAGGGGGCCACGAGCAGTACTTC.